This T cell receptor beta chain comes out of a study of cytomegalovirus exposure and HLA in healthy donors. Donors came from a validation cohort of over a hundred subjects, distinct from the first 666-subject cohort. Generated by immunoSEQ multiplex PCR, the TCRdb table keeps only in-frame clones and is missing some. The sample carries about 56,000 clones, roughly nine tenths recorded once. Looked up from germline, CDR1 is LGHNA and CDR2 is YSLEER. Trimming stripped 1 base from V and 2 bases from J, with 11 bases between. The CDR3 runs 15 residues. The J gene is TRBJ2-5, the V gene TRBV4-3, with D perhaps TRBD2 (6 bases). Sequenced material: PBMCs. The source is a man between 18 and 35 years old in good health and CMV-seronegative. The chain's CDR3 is CASSQVGGMQETQYF. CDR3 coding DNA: TGCGCCAGCAGCCAAGTGGGCGGGATGCAAGAGACCCAGTACTTC.